The 6 T cell receptor beta chains listed next were all sequenced from one sample in a study of cytomegalovirus exposure and HLA in healthy donors. The PCR contained 60 Vbeta and 13 Jbeta primers. Assay used: immunoSEQ multiplex PCR; TCRdb lists only in-frame clones, some missing. This sample has 180,000 or so clones, with about 80% found just once. The sample was PBMCs. These receptor sequences come from a man aged 18-30 years in good health and CMV-seronegative.

This CDR3 reads CASIPGGLRYEQFF. DNA for the CDR3: TGTGCCAGCATCCCTGGGGGCCTCCGATATGAGCAGTTCTTC. This chain links TRBV6-1 with TRBJ2-1, with D possibly TRBD1 on 6 matching bases. Deletions cut 7 bases from V and 8 bases from J, with 18 bases between. The CDR3 length is 14 residues. The V gene's germline CDR1 is MNHNS and CDR2 SASEGT.

The rearrangement joins TRBV13 to TRBJ2-1; 7 nucleotides agree with TRBD1. The CDR3 has 15 amino acids. Unmatched junction bases numbered 10, after V lost 4 bases and J lost 7 bases. Germline CDR1 and CDR2: PRHDT and FYEKMQ (reference sequence). CDR3 amino acids: CASSYDRQGGNEQFF. The CDR3 DNA sequence: TGTGCCAGCAGCTACGACAGACAGGGTGGTAATGAGCAGTTCTTC.

V is TRBV27 and J is TRBJ2-7; 8 positions agree with TRBD1. This CDR3 contains 14 residues. CDR1 MNHEY and CDR2 SMNVEV come from the germline V gene (reference sequence). The V gene end was trimmed by 3 bases and the J gene end by 2 bases; junction bases not matched to a gene: 3. This chain's CDR3 is CASSFGTGAYEQYF. The CDR3 DNA reads as TGTGCCAGCAGTTTTGGGACAGGCGCCTACGAGCAGTACTTC.

The chain has TRBV4-3 and TRBJ2-1, with no clear D. Germline-derived CDR1 and CDR2 are LGHNA and YSLEER. V was cut by 6 bases and J by 6 bases, with 15 bases left in between. The CDR3 loop spans 14 amino acids. CDR3 bases: TGCGCCAGCAGTCCCTCGTACCAGTCCAATGAGCAGTTCTTC. It is translated as CASSPSYQSNEQFF.

This clone was counted a single time. This chain joins TRBV7-2 and TRBJ2-1, with 10 bases lining up with TRBD1. CDR3 length: 13 residues. Germline lookup yields CDR1 SGHTA and CDR2 FQGNSA. V lost 11 bases to trimming and J lost 9 bases; unmatched junction nucleotides: 10. The CDR3: CAAGDRGEGEQFF. The CDR3 DNA reads as TGTGCCGCGGGGGACAGGGGTGAAGGTGAGCAGTTCTTC.

The rearrangement joins TRBV7-9 to TRBJ1-3, with D perhaps TRBD1 (5 bases). The CDR3 has 16 residues. Trimming left V 5 bases short and J 0 bases short, with 14 bases between. The germline CDR1 and CDR2 sequences are SEHNR and FQNEAQ (reference sequence). The CDR3: CASSLGTGSSGNTIYF. CDR3 DNA: TGTGCCAGCAGCCTAGGGACGGGAAGCTCTGGAAACACCATATATTTT.